This T cell receptor beta chain was sequenced for a study of OX40 agonist ivuxolimab in advanced cancers. From germline, CDR1 is SGHTA and CDR2 FQGTGA. The CDR3 extends over 15 amino acids. Trimming removed 0 bases at V and 1 base at J, with 9 bases between. Profiled with immunoSEQ multiplex PCR; TCRdb holds only in-frame clones, not every one. The sample contains about 72,000 clones, about 90% of which appear only once. The chain joins TRBV7-3 to TRBJ1-1; D possibly corresponds to TRBD1 (5 bases). The receptor was derived from an adult with an advanced solid tumor such as melanoma, head and neck, liver or kidney cancer. The specimen was CD4+ or CD8+ T cells sorted from blood, collected in a trial of the OX40 agonist ivuxolimab. CDR3 sequence (DNA): TGTGCCAGCAGCTTAACGGGGGTGACGAACACTGAAGCTTTCTTT. This sequence encodes CASSLTGVTNTEAFF. The variable domain in full, completed from reference TRBV7-3 and TRBJ1-1, reads GAGVSQTPSNKVTEKGKYVELRCDPISGHTALYWYRQSLGQGPEFLIYFQGTGAADDSGLPNDRFFAVRPEGSVSTLKIQRTERGDSAVYLCASSLTGVTNTEAFFGQGTRLTVV.